This T cell receptor beta chain comes out of a study of shared clonotypes between healthy human individuals. Turning to the study itself: Each donor contributed plates that comprised three CD4 naive, three CD4 memory, two CD8 naive and one CD8 memory.

Each of the donors was a healthy adult who was HIV-negative and had not had a recent acute infection or vaccination. TCRdb's table, derived via immunoSEQ multiplex PCR, lists solely in-frame clones and lacks some. Here the sample spans 950,000 to 1,100,000 clones, about four fifths being singletons. There are 14 residues in the CDR3. Germline V gene data show CDR1 as SGHVS and CDR2 as FNYEAQ. V lost 3 bases and J 3 bases, leaving 12 bases between the germline ends. The sample taken for sequencing was memory CD4+ T cells from PBMCs. Subset given: CD45RA-negative fraction. The gene calls are TRBV7-6 and TRBJ2-7; a possible D gene is TRBD1 (6 bases). The receptor was derived from a man aged 18 to 30 in good health. Some clones in this sample may be carry-over from other donors' samples. CDR3 residues: CASSLGAADYEQYF. In DNA form, the CDR3 reads TGTGCCAGCAGCTTGGGGGCAGCAGACTACGAGCAGTACTTC. Full variable domain (remainder filled in from reference TRBV7-6 and TRBJ2-7): GAGVSQSPRYKVTKRGQDVALRCDPISGHVSLYWYRQALGQGPEFLTYFNYEAQQDKSGLPNDRFSAERPEGSISTLTIQRTEQRDSAMYRCASSLGAADYEQYFGPGTRLTVT.